The rows below give T cell receptor beta chains drawn from one sample of a study of T cell repertoires in cytomegalovirus infection. TCRdb re-analysed the reads in MiXCR, keeping a single row per CDR3 protein. Of 300,000 to 450,000 distinct CDR3 sequences in the sample, around 18% were seen once. What was sequenced was PBMCs. The receptors were gathered from a human donor in good health (CMV status not recorded). Some clones in this sample may be carry-over from other donors' samples. CDR3s include the opening cysteine and the closing phenylalanine or tryptophan. A D gene is named only where the DNA matches it firmly. A clone size is listed for some rows: how often the clone was seen (once, few, many), or a class if it is expanded.

j_gene	abundance	d_gene	v_gene	CDR3nt	CDR3aa
TRBJ2-7	many	NA	TRBV6-1	TGTGCCAGCGGCCGGGACACTCTCTCCTACGAGCAGTACTTC	CASGRDTLSYEQYF
TRBJ1-1	few	NA	TRBV12-3/TRBV12-4	TGTGCCAGCAGTTTGGAGGCGGACACTGAAGCTTTCTTT	CASSLEADTEAFF
TRBJ1-1	few	NA	TRBV28	TGTGCCAGCAGTTTAGTCGACAACTCTGAAGCTTTCTTT	CASSLVDNSEAFF
TRBJ1-4	NA	TRBD1	TRBV20-1	TGCAGTGCTAGCCCAACAGGGGGCGAAAAACTGTTTTTT	CSASPTGGEKLFF
TRBJ2-4	NA	NA	TRBV7-2	TGTGCCAGCAGCTTAGTTAGTCAGAATATAGCCAAAAACATTCAGTACTTC	CASSLVSQNIAKNIQYF
TRBJ1-3	NA	TRBD1	TRBV7-9	TGTGCCAGCAGCCGTATCGAGGGGGCGCAAGGAAACACCATATATTTT	CASSRIEGAQGNTIYF
TRBJ1-2	NA	NA	TRBV7-2	TGTGCCAGCAGCTGGGTATCCCATGGCTACACCTTC	CASSWVSHGYTF
TRBJ2-3	many	NA	TRBV7-9	TGTGCCAGCAGCCCCATGGGGGACGGCGGACGGGGGCAGAGGGATACGCAGTATTTT	CASSPMGDGGRGQRDTQYF
TRBJ2-3	few	TRBD1	TRBV18	TGTGCCAGCTCATCTCGACAGGGGAGCACAGATACGCAGTATTTT	CASSSRQGSTDTQYF
TRBJ1-5	many	NA	TRBV10-3	TGTGCCATCAGGAAGGAAAATAGCAATCAGCCCCAGCATTTT	CAIRKENSNQPQHF
TRBJ1-2	NA	TRBD1	TRBV4-3	TGCGCCAGCAGCCCGGTCGTACAGGGGGCGATCGGCTACACCTTC	CASSPVVQGAIGYTF
TRBJ2-5	NA	TRBD2	TRBV11-2	TGTGCCAGCAGCTCGGGTGCTAGCGGGAGGGGCTACCAAGAGACCCAGTACTTC	CASSSGASGRGYQETQYF
TRBJ2-1	few	TRBD2	TRBV6-2/TRBV6-3	TGTGCCAGCAAACCACTTAGCGGGACCTCCTACAATGAGCAGTTCTTC	CASKPLSGTSYNEQFF
TRBJ1-2	few	TRBD1	TRBV25-1	TGTGCCAGCAGGGACAGGGGGCAGGGCTACACCTTC	CASRDRGQGYTF
TRBJ2-7	few	NA	TRBV10-3	TGTGCCATCAGTGAGTCGCGCTACGAGCAGTACTTC	CAISESRYEQYF
TRBJ1-1	NA	NA	TRBV6-5	TGTGCCAGCAGTTTTTCAGGGGCGGCGGACACTGAAGCTTTCTTT	CASSFSGAADTEAFF
TRBJ1-1	many	NA	TRBV7-6	TGTGCCAGCAGCTCAACGTGGGAGAACACTGAAGCTTTCTTT	CASSSTWENTEAFF
TRBJ2-3	NA	TRBD1	TRBV5-5	TGTGCCAGCTCACAGGGGGATGATGGAGATACGCAGTATTTT	CASSQGDDGDTQYF
TRBJ2-5	NA	NA	TRBV29-1	TGCAGCGTTGAATCAGGGACGAGGGAGACCCAGTACTTC	CSVESGTRETQYF
TRBJ2-2	NA	NA	TRBV2	TGTGCCAGCAGCAGAAGGGGAGGAAGAACCGGGGAGCTGTTTTTT	CASSRRGGRTGELFF
TRBJ2-5	few	NA	TRBV4-3	TGCGCCAGCAGCCAAGGGAAGGAAGAGACCCAGTACTTC	CASSQGKEETQYF
TRBJ1-5	few	TRBD1	TRBV19	TGTGCCAGTAGTGGGGACAGAGCTTATAGCAATCAGCCCCAGCATTTT	CASSGDRAYSNQPQHF
TRBJ2-3	NA	NA	TRBV4-3	TGCGCCAGCAGCCATGGGGGGCTAGCTAGCACAGATACGCAGTATTTT	CASSHGGLASTDTQYF
TRBJ1-5	many	TRBD1	TRBV7-9	TGTGCCAGCAGCCCGACCGGGACAGGGGGAGAGGCCCAGCATTTT	CASSPTGTGGEAQHF
TRBJ2-3	many	NA	TRBV29-1	TGCAGCGTTGCGCGGGATCAGGATACGCAGTATTTT	CSVARDQDTQYF
TRBJ2-5	many	NA	TRBV7-6	TGTGCCAGCAGCTTACGTCGCCGGACCCAAGAGACCCAGTACTTC	CASSLRRRTQETQYF
TRBJ2-5	many	TRBD1	TRBV12-3/TRBV12-4	TGTGCCAGCAGTCTGGGACAGGTTCAAGAGACCCAGTACTTC	CASSLGQVQETQYF
TRBJ2-3	many	NA	TRBV7-2	TGTGCCAGCATAACGGTAGATACGCAGTATTTT	CASITVDTQYF
TRBJ2-3	NA	NA	TRBV10-3	TGTGCCATCAGTGAGCCTACCTTGGATACGCAGTATTTT	CAISEPTLDTQYF
TRBJ2-3	NA	TRBD2	TRBV12-3/TRBV12-4	TGTGCCAGCAGTTTCCAGCTAGCGGGGGTTAGCACAGATACGCAGTATTTT	CASSFQLAGVSTDTQYF
TRBJ2-3	few	NA	TRBV5-5	TGTGCCAGCAGCCCCCTAGAGCGGGCGGGTGATACGCAGTATTTT	CASSPLERAGDTQYF
TRBJ2-3	few	NA	TRBV7-2	TGTGCCAGCAGCCAGGTTGGAGGGGGGGCTGCAGATACGCAGTATTTT	CASSQVGGGAADTQYF
TRBJ2-1	NA	NA	TRBV7-9	TGTGCCAGCAGCTTGGGCACCATTTCCGTCCAGTTCTTC	CASSLGTISVQFF
TRBJ1-1	NA	NA	TRBV10-3	TGTGCCATCAGTATGGTCAACACTGAAGCTTTCTTT	CAISMVNTEAFF
TRBJ1-2	NA	TRBD1	TRBV27	TGTGCCAGCAGTTCCTCGGGGGCAGGGGGCAAAGTTAACTATGGCTACACCTTC	CASSSSGAGGKVNYGYTF
TRBJ2-5	NA	TRBD2	TRBV4-3	TGCGCCAGCAGCCAAGACGATAGCGGGAGGTTTCCCCAGTACTTC	CASSQDDSGRFPQYF
TRBJ1-3	few	NA	TRBV7-9	TGTGCCAGCAGCCCGAGCAGTTACTCTGGAAACACCATATATTTT	CASSPSSYSGNTIYF
TRBJ2-5	NA	NA	TRBV5-1	TGCGCCAGCGGGACTGAGGAGACCCAGTACTTC	CASGTEETQYF
TRBJ2-3	many	TRBD2	TRBV7-6	TGTGCCAGCAGCTTAGGAGCGGGAGTGATGCAGTATTTT	CASSLGAGVMQYF
TRBJ1-2	NA	NA	TRBV29-1	TGCAGCGTTCAGACAGAGAACTATGGCTACACCTTC	CSVQTENYGYTF
TRBJ1-1	few	TRBD1	TRBV30	TGTGCCTGGAACCGGGACAGGGGAGCTGAAGCTTTCTTT	CAWNRDRGAEAFF